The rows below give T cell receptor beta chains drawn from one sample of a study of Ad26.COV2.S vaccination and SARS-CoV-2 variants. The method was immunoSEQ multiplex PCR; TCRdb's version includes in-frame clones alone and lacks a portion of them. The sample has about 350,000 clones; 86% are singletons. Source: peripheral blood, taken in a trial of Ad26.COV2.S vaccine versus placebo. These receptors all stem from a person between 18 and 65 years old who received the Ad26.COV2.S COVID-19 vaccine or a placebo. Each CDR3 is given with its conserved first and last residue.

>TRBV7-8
CASSSPLAEQYF
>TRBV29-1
CSVEDRGPEQFF
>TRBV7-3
CASSFGGITDTQYF
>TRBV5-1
CASSFGGNQPQHF
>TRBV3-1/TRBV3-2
CASSPTSNQPQHF
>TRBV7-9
CASSFWTDLENTEAFF
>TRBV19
CASSLAGGRYEQYF
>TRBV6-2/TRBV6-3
CASSYSGLGREQYF
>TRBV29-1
CSVVQSGSHTGELFF
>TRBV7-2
CASSLALSLGTEAFF
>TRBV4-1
CASSYREHGSSYNSPLHF
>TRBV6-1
CASSDYYEQYF
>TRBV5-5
CASSLGVSYNEQFF
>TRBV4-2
CASSQGLPDTQYF
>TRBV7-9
CASSPPGHSNTEAFF
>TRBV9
CASIRDEQGTEAFF
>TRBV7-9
CASSSTGISGPSTDTQYF
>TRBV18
CASSSSTPGGYGYTF
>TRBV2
CATPPRGLAGGETYEQYF
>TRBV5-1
CASSPDSFGTQYF
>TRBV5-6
CASSLLLRGIDGYTF
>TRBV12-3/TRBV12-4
CASSLATGWEQYF
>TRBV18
CASSLGQGNYGYTF
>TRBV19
CAISSGRGPTNEKLFF
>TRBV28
CASRGQGEWEKLFF
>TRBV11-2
CASSLVQGGRGRTDTQYF
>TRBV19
CASRAGGGWTEAFF
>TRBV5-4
CASSLAGGSFSIETQYF
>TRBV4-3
CASSHKGTEAFF